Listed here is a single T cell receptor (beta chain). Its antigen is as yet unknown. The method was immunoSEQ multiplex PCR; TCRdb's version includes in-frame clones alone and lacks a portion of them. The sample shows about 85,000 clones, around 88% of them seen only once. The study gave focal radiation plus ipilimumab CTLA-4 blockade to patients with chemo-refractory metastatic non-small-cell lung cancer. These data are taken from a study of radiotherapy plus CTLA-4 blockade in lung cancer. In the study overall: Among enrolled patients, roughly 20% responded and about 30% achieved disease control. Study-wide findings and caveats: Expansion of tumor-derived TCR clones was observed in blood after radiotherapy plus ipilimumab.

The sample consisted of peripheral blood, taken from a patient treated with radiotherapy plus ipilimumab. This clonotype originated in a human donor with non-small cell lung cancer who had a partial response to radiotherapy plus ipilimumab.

CDR3 amino acids: CASSQGGRLNTEAFF. The CDR3, as DNA: TGCGCCAGCAGCCAAGGTGGCAGGCTGAACACTGAAGCTTTCTTT. The chain recombines TRBV4-1 with TRBJ1-1; D is unresolved. Trimming stripped 1 base from V and 0 bases from J, with 9 bases between. The germline CDR1 and CDR2 sequences are MGHRA and YSYEKL. The CDR3 has 15 amino acids.